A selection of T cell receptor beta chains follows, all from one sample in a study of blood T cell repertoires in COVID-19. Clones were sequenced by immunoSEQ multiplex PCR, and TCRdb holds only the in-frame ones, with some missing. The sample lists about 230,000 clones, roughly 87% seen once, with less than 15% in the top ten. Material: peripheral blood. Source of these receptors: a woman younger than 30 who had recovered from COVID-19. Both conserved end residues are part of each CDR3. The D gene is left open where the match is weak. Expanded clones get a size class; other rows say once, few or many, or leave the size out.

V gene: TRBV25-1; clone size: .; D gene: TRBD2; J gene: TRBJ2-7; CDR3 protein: CASSGPWGGTYEQYF; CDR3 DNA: TGTGCCAGCAGTGGACCATGGGGGGGTACCTACGAGCAGTACTTC
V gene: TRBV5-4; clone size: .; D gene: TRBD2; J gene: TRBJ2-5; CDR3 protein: CASSLSGGGQETQYF; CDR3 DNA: TGTGCCAGCAGCTTGTCCGGCGGGGGCCAAGAGACCCAGTACTTC
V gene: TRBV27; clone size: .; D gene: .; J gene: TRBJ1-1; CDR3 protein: CASSKGWSTGNTEAFF; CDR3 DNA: TGTGCCAGCAGCAAAGGGTGGTCCACAGGGAACACTGAAGCTTTCTTT
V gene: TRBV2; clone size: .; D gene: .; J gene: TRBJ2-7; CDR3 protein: CASTRTAPYEQYF; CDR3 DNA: TGTGCCAGCACTAGGACAGCCCCCTACGAGCAGTACTTC
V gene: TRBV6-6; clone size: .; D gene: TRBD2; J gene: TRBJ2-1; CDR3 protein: CASSPLAAGGHSYNEQFF; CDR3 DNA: TGTGCCAGCAGTCCCCTTGCAGCGGGAGGCCACTCCTACAATGAGCAGTTCTTC
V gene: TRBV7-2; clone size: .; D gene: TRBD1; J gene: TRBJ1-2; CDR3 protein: CASSFPDRGGYGYTF; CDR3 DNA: TGTGCCAGCAGCTTCCCGGACAGGGGAGGGTATGGCTACACCTTC
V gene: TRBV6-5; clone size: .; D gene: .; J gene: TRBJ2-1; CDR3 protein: CASGPAGLGNNEQFF; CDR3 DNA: TGTGCCAGCGGACCCGCGGGACTGGGGAACAATGAGCAGTTCTTC
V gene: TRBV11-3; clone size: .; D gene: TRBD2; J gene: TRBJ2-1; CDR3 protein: CASSFTRSGRFYGDEQFF; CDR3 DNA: TGTGCCAGCAGCTTTACCCGTAGCGGGAGGTTTTATGGCGATGAGCAGTTCTTC
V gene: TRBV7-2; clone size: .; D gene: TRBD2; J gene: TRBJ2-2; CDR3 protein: CASSPRRRETDTGELFF; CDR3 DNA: TGTGCCAGCAGTCCCCGGCGGCGGGAGACCGACACCGGGGAGCTGTTTTTT
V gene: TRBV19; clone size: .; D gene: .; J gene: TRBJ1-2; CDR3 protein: CASKTDRNYGYTF; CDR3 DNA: TGTGCCAGTAAGACAGACCGTAACTATGGCTACACCTTC
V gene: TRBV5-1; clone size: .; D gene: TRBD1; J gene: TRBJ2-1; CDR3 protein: CASSYTGGAYNEQFF; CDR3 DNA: TGCGCCAGCAGTTATACAGGGGGCGCATACAATGAGCAGTTCTTC
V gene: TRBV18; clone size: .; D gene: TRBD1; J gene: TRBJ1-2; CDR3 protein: CASSPPGRALRGREEGYTF; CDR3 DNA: TGTGCCAGCTCACCACCGGGAAGGGCACTAAGGGGGCGAGAAGAAGGCTACACCTTC
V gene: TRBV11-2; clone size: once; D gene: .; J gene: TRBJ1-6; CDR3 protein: CASSALTNHNSPLHF; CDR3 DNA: TGTGCCAGCAGCGCCCTTACAAACCATAATTCACCCCTCCACTTT
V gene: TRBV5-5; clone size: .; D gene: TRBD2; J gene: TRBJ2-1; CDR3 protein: CASSRTSENNEQFF; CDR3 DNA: TGTGCCAGCAGCCGGACTAGCGAGAACAATGAGCAGTTCTTC
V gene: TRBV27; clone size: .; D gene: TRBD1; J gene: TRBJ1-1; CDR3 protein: CASSLQGFEGAETEAFF; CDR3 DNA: TGTGCCAGCAGTTTACAGGGGTTTGAGGGGGCCGAGACTGAAGCTTTCTTT
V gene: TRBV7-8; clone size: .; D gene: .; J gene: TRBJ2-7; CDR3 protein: CASSLDVNFQGLSYEQYF; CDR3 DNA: TGTGCCAGCAGCTTAGACGTCAACTTCCAGGGGCTCTCCTACGAGCAGTACTTC
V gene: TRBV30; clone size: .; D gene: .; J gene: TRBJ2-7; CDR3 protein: CAWSVGTSRLHEQYF; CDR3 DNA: TGTGCCTGGAGTGTCGGAACTAGCCGCCTCCACGAGCAGTACTTC
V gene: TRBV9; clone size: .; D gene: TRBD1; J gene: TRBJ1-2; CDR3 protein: CASSVVVTGTGYTF; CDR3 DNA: TGTGCCAGCAGCGTAGTAGTGACAGGGACTGGCTACACCTTC